This TCR beta chain was retrieved from a study of immune cell composition in non-small cell lung cancer. Trimming removed 6 bases at V and 5 bases at J, with 17 bases between. CDR1 is SNHLY and CDR2 is FYNNEI in the germline V gene. The CDR3 has 14 residues. The normal lung sample lay at least 3 cm, and maximally far, from the tumour. Assay: immunoSEQ multiplex PCR; the TCRdb copy retains only in-frame clones and omits some. The sample lists 3,900 or so clones, more than 75% seen once, with 9.2% in the top ten. Sequenced material: non-adjacent lung tissue. This TCR was recovered from a human donor with non-small cell lung cancer. V is TRBV2 and J is TRBJ2-7, with D maybe TRBD1 (6 bases). This chain's CDR3 is CASRKQTGGHEQYF. The CDR3 DNA reads TGTGCCAGCAGAAAGCAGACAGGCGGTCACGAGCAGTACTTC.